The rows below give T cell receptor beta chains drawn from one sample of a study of T cell repertoires in cytomegalovirus infection. TCRdb reprocessed the reads via MiXCR and lists one record per CDR3 protein. The sample has some 590,000 distinct CDR3 sequences; about 39% are singletons. These receptors' antigens are unknown. The starting material was cultured PBMCs, obtained from culture after CMV antigen stimulation. These receptors were collected from a human donor in good health (CMV status not recorded). Some clones in this sample may be carry-over from other donors' samples. The CDR3 runs from the conserved cysteine through the conserved F or W. The D gene is left open where the match is weak. A clone size is listed for some rows: how often the clone was seen (once, few, many), or a class if it is expanded.

>TRBV20-1|TRBJ1-5|once|TRBD1
TGCAGTGCTAGAGTCCCCCCAGGGGGCAGTCAGCCCCAGCATTTT
CSARVPPGGSQPQHF
>TRBV7-8|TRBJ2-4|-|-
TGTGCCAGCAGCTTAGGAGGCCTACTCTCGGACATTCAGTACTTC
CASSLGGLLSDIQYF
>TRBV6-2/TRBV6-3|TRBJ2-5|few|TRBD2
TGTGCCAGCAGTTACTTGGCGGGAGGAGAGACCCAGTACTTC
CASSYLAGGETQYF
>TRBV19|TRBJ2-7|-|TRBD2
TGTGCCAGTAGTCCCTCGGGACTAGCGGATGTCTACGAGCAGTACTTC
CASSPSGLADVYEQYF
>TRBV7-8|TRBJ1-1|-|TRBD1
TGTGCCAGCAGCTTAGTGGGACAGGAAGCTTTCTTT
CASSLVGQEAFF
>TRBV7-2|TRBJ2-1|-|-
TGTGCCAGCAGCTTTAAGGGTGAATTCTACAATGAGCAGTTCTTC
CASSFKGEFYNEQFF
>TRBV5-1|TRBJ1-2|-|-
TGCGCCAGCAGCTTGGGGAACGGGGGCTACACCTTC
CASSLGNGGYTF
>TRBV5-1|TRBJ1-6|-|-
TGCGCCAGCAGCTTGGAGGCCCAGAGCTCTTCACCCCTCCACTTT
CASSLEAQSSSPLHF
>TRBV12-3/TRBV12-4|TRBJ2-1|-|TRBD1
TGTGCCAGCAGTTTCCCCAAAGACAGGGGGGTCTACAATGAGCAGTTCTTC
CASSFPKDRGVYNEQFF
>TRBV7-2|TRBJ1-5|-|-
TGTGCCAGCAGCTTAGTCTCTCATAGCAATCAGCCCCAGCATTTT
CASSLVSHSNQPQHF
>TRBV12-3/TRBV12-4|TRBJ2-7|-|-
TGTGCCAGCAGGGGCTATTGGTCCTACGAGCAGTACTTC
CASRGYWSYEQYF
>TRBV4-1|TRBJ2-3|-|-
TGCGCCAGCAGCCTTAAAACTGTGACAGATACGCAGTATTTT
CASSLKTVTDTQYF
>TRBV7-2|TRBJ1-5|many|-
TGTGCCAGCAGCTTAGATGCTCAGCCCCAGCATTTT
CASSLDAQPQHF
>TRBV4-1|TRBJ1-5|-|-
TGCGCCAGCAGCCAAGGTACGGCGATCTGGCCCCAGCATTTT
CASSQGTAIWPQHF
>TRBV7-2|TRBJ1-6|few|-
TGTGCCAGCAACCGAGGGGCAGGGGTTTCACCCCTCCACTTT
CASNRGAGVSPLHF
>TRBV5-5|TRBJ2-3|-|-
TGTGCCAGCAGGCCTCAGACGGGAGCGTCAGATACGCAGTATTTT
CASRPQTGASDTQYF
>TRBV27|TRBJ1-6|few|-
TGTGCCAGCAGCCGCCTATGGAATTCACCCCTCCACTTT
CASSRLWNSPLHF
>TRBV11-2|TRBJ2-3|few|TRBD2
TGTGCCAGCAGCTTCGGGACTAGCGTGAGCACAGATACGCAGTATTTT
CASSFGTSVSTDTQYF
>TRBV11-3|TRBJ1-6|-|-
TGTGCCAGCAGCACCGGTTTACGGGCACCCCTCCACTTT
CASSTGLRAPLHF
>TRBV6-1|TRBJ2-5|few|TRBD1
TGTGCCAGCAAGGGACAGGGGGCAGGAGAGACCCAGTACTTC
CASKGQGAGETQYF
>TRBV7-9|TRBJ1-4|few|-
TGTGCCAGCAGCTTAGTTTGGGGCAGGGAAGACGAAAAACTGTTTTTT
CASSLVWGREDEKLFF
>TRBV4-1|TRBJ1-6|few|TRBD1
TGCGCCAGCAGCCAAGTGGGACAGGGTCCCCCCCTCCACTTT
CASSQVGQGPPLHF
>TRBV7-2|TRBJ2-3|many|-
TGTGCCAGCAGCACCCGGAGGGAGGCAGATACGCAGTATTTT
CASSTRREADTQYF
>TRBV18|TRBJ1-6|-|-
TGTGCCAGCTCACCAGAACCTCCCGGCCTCCTAACACCCCTCCACTTT
CASSPEPPGLLTPLHF
>TRBV7-2|TRBJ1-1|few|-
TGTGCCAGCAGCTTATCGGGCAGGGACACTGAAGCTTTCTTT
CASSLSGRDTEAFF
>TRBV28|TRBJ1-2|once|TRBD1
TGTGCCAGCAGTTTTTACCCGACAGGGTATGATGGCTACACCTTC
CASSFYPTGYDGYTF
>TRBV6-1|TRBJ1-5|-|-
TGTGCCGCCTCCTCAGGGTTTAGCAATCAGCCCCAGCATTTT
CAASSGFSNQPQHF
>TRBV7-2|TRBJ2-5|-|-
TGTGCCAGCACCATACTCGCGGAGACCCAGTACTTC
CASTILAETQYF
>TRBV20-1|TRBJ2-1|-|-
TGCAGTGCTAGAGATAGAGCGACCTCCGGCCACAATGAGCAGTTCTTC
CSARDRATSGHNEQFF
>TRBV12-3/TRBV12-4|TRBJ1-4|-|-
TGTGCCAGCAGTTTGGGGGTGGGCGGGAATGAAAAACTGTTTTTT
CASSLGVGGNEKLFF
>TRBV11-3|TRBJ2-1|once|TRBD2
TGTGCCAGCAGCTCTAGCGGGAGTACCTACAATGAGCAGTTCTTC
CASSSSGSTYNEQFF
>TRBV20-1|TRBJ1-1|-|-
TGCAGTGCTAGAGATCGGCCTGGGATGAACACTGAAGCTTTCTTT
CSARDRPGMNTEAFF
>TRBV2|TRBJ1-5|-|-
TGTGCCAGCATACAGGCGCGCGATCAGCCCCAGCATTTT
CASIQARDQPQHF
>TRBV11-3|TRBJ2-1|-|-
TGTGCCAGCAGCCCGGGACCTGGGGAGCAGTTCTTC
CASSPGPGEQFF
>TRBV19|TRBJ1-5|-|-
TGTGCCAGTAGTATAGCTGCAGGGGCGCGGAGCAATCAGCCCCAGCATTTT
CASSIAAGARSNQPQHF
>TRBV2|TRBJ1-2|few|TRBD1
TGTGCCAGCACCCGGGACAGGGGAAACTATGGCTACACCTTC
CASTRDRGNYGYTF
>TRBV11-3|TRBJ2-7|-|TRBD1
TGTGCCAGCAGACCTACCCCGGGACAGTCCTACGAGCAGTACTTC
CASRPTPGQSYEQYF
>TRBV7-6|TRBJ1-3|few|-
TGTGCCAGCAGCCCCCCGCGGGACGCTTACTCTGGAAACACCATATATTTT
CASSPPRDAYSGNTIYF
>TRBV7-2|TRBJ1-2|-|-
TGTGCCAGCAGCCCGATGGGGGGGGGCTATGGCTACACCTTC
CASSPMGGGYGYTF
>TRBV5-4|TRBJ1-1|-|-
TGTGCCAGCAGCCACCTTACTATGAACACTGAAGCTTTCTTT
CASSHLTMNTEAFF
>TRBV7-2|TRBJ2-2|few|-
TGTGCCAGCAGCCCTGACTCTGGTACAGGGAGACCGCCGAACACCGGGGAGCTGTTTTTT
CASSPDSGTGRPPNTGELFF
>TRBV6-1|TRBJ1-1|once|-
TGTGCCAGCAGTGACCGGGACCTCACGGCGGCTTTCTTT
CASSDRDLTAAFF
>TRBV11-2|TRBJ2-1|-|-
TGTCCCAGCAACCCCTGGGGCGGGACCTACAATGAGCAGTTCTTC
CPSNPWGGTYNEQFF
>TRBV7-9|TRBJ1-3|-|-
TGTGCCAGCAGCTCCTCCCAAGCAGGCAGGGCAGGAAACACCATATATTTT
CASSSSQAGRAGNTIYF